This T cell receptor beta chain came from a study of shared clonotypes between healthy human individuals. Study as a whole: Donors consisted of two women and a few men between 18 and 49. A donor's plate count was three for CD4 naive and three for CD4 memory; CD8 naive had two and CD8 memory one.

Naive CD8 cells lacked CD45RO, underwent positive selection for CCR7 and left out terminally differentiated effector memory CD45RA+ cells. Only Caucasian adults living in Nashville, Tennessee served as donors. Measured with immunoSEQ multiplex PCR; TCRdb has only the in-frame clones, and not every one. Of about 580,000 clones detected, more than 95% appear once; the ten largest clones hold 0.3%. Germline values: CDR1 PRHDT, CDR2 FYEKMQ (reference sequence). The CDR3 totals 16 residues. V was cut by 4 bases and J by 1 base, with 14 bases left in between. The chain couples TRBV13 to TRBJ2-1; D unclear. Sequenced sample: naive CD8+ T cells sorted from blood. The origin of this receptor is a man younger than 40 in good health. The CDR3 is CASSSPSGRSYNEQFF. For the CDR3, the DNA is TGTGCCAGCAGCTCCCCATCAGGAAGATCCTACAATGAGCAGTTCTTC.